This T cell receptor beta chain is from a study of T cell responses to AZD1222 COVID-19 vaccine. Germline-derived CDR1 and CDR2 are LNHDA and SQIVND (reference sequence). The CDR3 consists of 13 residues. Trimming stripped 4 bases from V and 5 bases from J, with 10 bases between. Produced via immunoSEQ multiplex PCR; TCRdb's table is partial and in-frame only. The table records 80,000 or so clones, roughly 85% of them present only once. This clonotype originated in an adult who received the AZD1222 COVID-19 vaccine. The genes are TRBV19 and TRBJ2-3; no reliable D call. Here the sequenced sample was peripheral blood, taken 28 days after the second AZD1222 dose. The CDR3 DNA follows: TGTGCCAGTAGTAATCTCCCGAAAGATACGCAGTATTTT. Protein: CASSNLPKDTQYF.